This T cell receptor beta chain was recorded in a study of blood T cell repertoires in COVID-19. This clone is a singleton in its sample. The CDR3 is 15 amino acids. Germline assignment: CDR1 GTSNPN and CDR2 SVGIG (reference sequence). With 5 bases clipped from V and 6 bases from J, the junction kept 14 bases outside the gene matches. The protocol was immunoSEQ multiplex PCR, while the TCRdb copy is restricted to in-frame clones and leaves out a portion. The table lists about 190,000 clones, around 86% of them singletons. Recovered status in Cohort 3 required two negative PCRs, clearance, or symptom resolution.

The chain joins TRBV30 to TRBJ2-7; 9 bases are shared with TRBD1. Sequencing was done on a sample of PBMCs or T cells enriched from blood (not recorded which). The clonotype comes from a young woman who had recovered from COVID-19. The CDR3 DNA follows: TGTGCCTGGGACGAAATGGGACAGGGAGTGAGCGAGCAGTACTTC. It yields the protein CAWDEMGQGVSEQYF. Combining the CDR3 with reference TRBV30 and TRBJ2-7 gives the whole variable domain SQTIHQWPATLVQPVGSPLSLECTVEGTSNPNLYWYRQAAGRGLQLLFYSVGIGQISSEVPQNLSASRPQDRQFILSSKKLLLSDSGFYLCAWDEMGQGVSEQYFGPGTRLTVT.